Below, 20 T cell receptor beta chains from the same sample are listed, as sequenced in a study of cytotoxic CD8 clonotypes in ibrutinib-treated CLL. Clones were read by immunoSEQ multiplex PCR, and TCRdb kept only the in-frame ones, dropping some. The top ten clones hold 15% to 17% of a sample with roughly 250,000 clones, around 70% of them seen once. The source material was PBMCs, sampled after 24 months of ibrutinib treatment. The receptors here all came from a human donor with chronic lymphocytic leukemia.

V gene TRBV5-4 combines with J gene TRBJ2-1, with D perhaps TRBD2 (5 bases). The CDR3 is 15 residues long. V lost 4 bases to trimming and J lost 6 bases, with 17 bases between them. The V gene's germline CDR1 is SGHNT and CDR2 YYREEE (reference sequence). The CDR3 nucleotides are TGTGCCAGCAGCGTATCGCCTAGCAACGTCAATGAGCAGTTCTTC. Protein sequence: CASSVSPSNVNEQFF.

CDR3: CASSFGQTYEQYF. The CDR3 DNA follows: TGTGCCAGCAGTTTCGGACAGACCTACGAGCAGTACTTC. The rearrangement joins TRBV28 to TRBJ2-7; a weak D match, TRBD1 (6 bases). V was clipped by 3 bases and J by 2 bases, with 8 bases between them. Per germline, CDR1 MDHEN and CDR2 SYDVKM. The CDR3 sequence is 13 residues long. Full variable domain (missing parts from reference TRBV28 and TRBJ2-7): DVKVTQSSRYLVKRTGEKVFLECVQDMDHENMFWYRQDPGLGLRLIYFSYDVKMKEKGDIPEGYSVSREKKERFSLILESASTNQTSMYLCASSFGQTYEQYFGPGTRLTVT.

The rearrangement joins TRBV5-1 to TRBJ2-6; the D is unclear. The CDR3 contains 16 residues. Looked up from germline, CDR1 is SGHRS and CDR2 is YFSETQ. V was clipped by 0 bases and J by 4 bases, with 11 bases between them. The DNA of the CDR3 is TGCGCCAGCAGCTTGGTCGAACGAGTAGGGGCCAACGTCCTGACTTTC. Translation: CASSLVERVGANVLTF.

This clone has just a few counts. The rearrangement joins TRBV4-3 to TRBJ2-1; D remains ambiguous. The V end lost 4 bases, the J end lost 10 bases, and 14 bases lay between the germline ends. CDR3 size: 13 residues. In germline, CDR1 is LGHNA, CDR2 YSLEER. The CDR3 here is CASSPKRLGEQFF. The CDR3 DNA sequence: TGCGCCAGCAGCCCCAAGCGACTCGGGGAGCAGTTCTTC.

CDR3 in amino acids: CASSLGDQGQETQYF. The CDR3 nucleotides read TGTGCCAGCAGCTTAGGTGATCAGGGTCAAGAGACCCAGTACTTC. J is TRBJ2-5 and V is TRBV7-9; a weak D match, TRBD1 (5 bases). The CDR3 consists of 15 residues. Germline CDR1 reads SEHNR; CDR2 reads FQNEAQ (reference sequence). Trimming shortened V by 1 base and J by 2 bases, and 11 bases separated the two germline ends.

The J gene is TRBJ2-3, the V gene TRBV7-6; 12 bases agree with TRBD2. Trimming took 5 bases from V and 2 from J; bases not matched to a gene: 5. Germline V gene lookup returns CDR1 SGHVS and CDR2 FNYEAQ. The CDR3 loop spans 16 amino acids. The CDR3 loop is CASSAGLAGSTDTQYF. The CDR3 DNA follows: TGTGCCAGCAGCGCTGGACTAGCGGGGTCCACAGATACGCAGTATTTT.

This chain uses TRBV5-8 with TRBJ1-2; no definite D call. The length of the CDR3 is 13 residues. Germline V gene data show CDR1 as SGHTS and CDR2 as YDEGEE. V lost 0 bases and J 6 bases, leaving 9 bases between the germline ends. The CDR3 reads CASSLARRHGYTF. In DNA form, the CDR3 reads TGTGCCAGCAGCTTGGCGCGGAGACATGGCTACACCTTC.

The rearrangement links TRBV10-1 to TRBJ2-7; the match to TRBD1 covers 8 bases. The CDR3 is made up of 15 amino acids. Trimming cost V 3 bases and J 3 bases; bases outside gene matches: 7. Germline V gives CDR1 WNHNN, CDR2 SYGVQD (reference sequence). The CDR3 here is CASSDGGTGDYEQYF. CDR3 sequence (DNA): TGCGCCAGCAGTGATGGCGGGACAGGAGACTACGAGCAGTACTTC.

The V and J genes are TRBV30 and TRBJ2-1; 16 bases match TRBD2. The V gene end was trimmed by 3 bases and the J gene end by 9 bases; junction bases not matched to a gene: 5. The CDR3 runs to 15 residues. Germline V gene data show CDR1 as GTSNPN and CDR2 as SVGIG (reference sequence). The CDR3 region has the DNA TGTGCCTGGAGGGGACTAGCGGGAGGGCCGTTTGAGCAGTTCTTC. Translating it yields CAWRGLAGGPFEQFF.

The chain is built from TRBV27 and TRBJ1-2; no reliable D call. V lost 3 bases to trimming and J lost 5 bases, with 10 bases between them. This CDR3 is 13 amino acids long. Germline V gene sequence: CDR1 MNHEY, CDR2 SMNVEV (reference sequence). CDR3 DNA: TGTGCCAGCAGTTTCCGGCAGTCATATGGCTACACCTTC. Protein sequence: CASSFRQSYGYTF.

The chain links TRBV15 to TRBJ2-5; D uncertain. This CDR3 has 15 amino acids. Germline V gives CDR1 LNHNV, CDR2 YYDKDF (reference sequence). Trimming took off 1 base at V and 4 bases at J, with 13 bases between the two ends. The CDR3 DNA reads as TGTGCCACCAGCAGAGCCGGGTTCCAAGTAGAGACCCAGTACTTC. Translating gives CATSRAGFQVETQYF.

CDR3 coding DNA: TGTGCCAGCTCGCCTTATATTGGTCGCACTGAAGCTTTCTTT. Its translation: CASSPYIGRTEAFF. The chain recombines TRBV18 with TRBJ1-1; D remains ambiguous. Deletions cut 6 bases from V and 4 bases from J, with 15 bases between. Germline loops: CDR1 KGHSH, CDR2 LQKENI. This CDR3 has 14 residues. The complete variable domain, with remaining parts taken from reference TRBV18 and TRBJ1-1, reads NAGVMQNPRHLVRRRGQEARLRCSPMKGHSHVYWYRQLPEEGLKFMVYLQKENIIDESGMPKERFSAEFPKEGPSILRIQQVVRGDSAAYFCASSPYIGRTEAFFGQGTRLTVV.

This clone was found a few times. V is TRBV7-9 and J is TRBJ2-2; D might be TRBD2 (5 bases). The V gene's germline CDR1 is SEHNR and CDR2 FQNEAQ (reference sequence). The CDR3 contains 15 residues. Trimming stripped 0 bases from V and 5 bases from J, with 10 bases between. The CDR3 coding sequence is TGTGCCAGCAGCTTAGCGGGAGCGCGGACCGGGGAGCTGTTTTTT. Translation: CASSLAGARTGELFF.

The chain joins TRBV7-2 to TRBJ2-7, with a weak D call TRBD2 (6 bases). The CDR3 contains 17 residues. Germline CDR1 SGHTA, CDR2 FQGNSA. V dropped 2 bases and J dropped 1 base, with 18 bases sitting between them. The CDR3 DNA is TGTGCCAGCAGCTTAACCCCTAAGCGGGCACTATCCTACGAGCAGTACTTC. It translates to CASSLTPKRALSYEQYF.

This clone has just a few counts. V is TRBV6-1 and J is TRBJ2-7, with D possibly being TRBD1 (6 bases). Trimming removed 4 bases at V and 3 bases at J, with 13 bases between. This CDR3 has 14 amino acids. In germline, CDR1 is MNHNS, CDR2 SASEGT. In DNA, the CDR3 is TGTGCCAGCAGTGTTCAGGGGAAGTTCTACGAGCAGTACTTC. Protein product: CASSVQGKFYEQYF.

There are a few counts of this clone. The CDR3 nucleotides read TGTGCCAGCAGCCCGGGTAACACCGGGGAGCTGTTTTTT. Protein: CASSPGNTGELFF. The chain couples TRBV11-2 to TRBJ2-2; D not resolved. Deletions cut 5 bases from V and 2 bases from J, with 6 bases between. The CDR3 is 13 amino acids. Germline CDR1 and CDR2: SGHAT and FQNNGV.

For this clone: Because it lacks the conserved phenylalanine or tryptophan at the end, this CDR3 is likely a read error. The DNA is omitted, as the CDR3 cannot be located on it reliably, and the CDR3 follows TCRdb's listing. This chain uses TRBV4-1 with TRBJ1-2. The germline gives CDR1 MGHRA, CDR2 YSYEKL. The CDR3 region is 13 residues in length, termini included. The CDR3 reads CASSQDKLGVLSL.

Here the CDR3 reads CASMGSYSYEQYF. In nucleotides, the CDR3 is TGTGCCAGCATGGGCTCTTACTCCTACGAGCAGTACTTC. The chain joins TRBV6-5 to TRBJ2-7; D remains unclear. V lost 7 bases, J lost 0 bases, and 10 bases lay in between. CDR3 length: 13 residues. CDR1 and CDR2 from the germline V gene are MNHEY and SVGAGI.

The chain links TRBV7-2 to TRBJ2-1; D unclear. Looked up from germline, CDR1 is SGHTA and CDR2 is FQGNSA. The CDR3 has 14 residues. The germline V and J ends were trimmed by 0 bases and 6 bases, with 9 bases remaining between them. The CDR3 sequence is CASSLAEQLNEQFF. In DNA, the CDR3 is TGTGCCAGCAGCTTAGCGGAACAGCTCAATGAGCAGTTCTTC.

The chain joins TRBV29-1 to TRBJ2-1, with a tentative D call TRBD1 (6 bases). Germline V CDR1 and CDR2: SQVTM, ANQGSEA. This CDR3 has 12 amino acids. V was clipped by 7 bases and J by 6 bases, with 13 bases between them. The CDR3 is CSGEHRANEQFF. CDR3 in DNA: TGCAGCGGGGAACACAGGGCCAATGAGCAGTTCTTC.